This T cell receptor (beta chain) was captured in a study of shared clonotypes between healthy human individuals. Findings of the study overall: Clonotypes shared by all four sorted-subset donors had higher generation probabilities than non-shared clonotypes. Tissues were not sampled, only blood, and their repertoires likely differ.

Assay used: immunoSEQ multiplex PCR; TCRdb lists only in-frame clones, some missing. The sample lists 950,000 to 1,100,000 clones, about 76% seen once, with approximately 1.3% in the top ten. On this clone: What it binds is not known.

The CDR3 is 15 amino acids. The V gene's germline CDR1 is SNHLY and CDR2 FYNNEI. V was clipped by 1 base and J by 10 bases; unmatched bases: 7. This sequence was found in a man aged 18-30 years in good health. V gene TRBV2 combines with J gene TRBJ1-5; TRBD1 agrees at 10 bases. The specimen sequenced was memory CD4+ T cells sorted from blood. Specified subset: CD45RA-negative fraction. Here the CDR3 reads CASSEETGGVYPQHF. The CDR3 DNA reads TGTGCCAGCAGTGAAGAGACAGGGGGCGTTTATCCCCAGCATTTT.